The 18 T cell receptor beta chains below all came from one sample that was sequenced in a study of T cells in localized non-small cell lung cancer. TCRdb keeps only in-frame clones here, not all; method: immunoSEQ multiplex PCR. Among 130,000 or so clones, 70% to 90% were seen once, and the ten largest hold approximately 1.7%. This specimen consisted of peripheral blood, obtained before any cancer treatment. These receptors were collected from a female donor over 55 with stage I lung adenocarcinoma.

The genes are TRBV27 and TRBJ2-2, with a tentative D call TRBD2 (6 bases). Germline V gives CDR1 MNHEY, CDR2 SMNVEV (reference sequence). The CDR3 loop spans 15 amino acids. Trimming pared 6 bases from V and 2 bases from J, leaving 13 bases between. CDR3 nucleotides: TGTGCCAGCAGCTTCTCGGGAGCCAACACCGGGGAGCTGTTTTTT. This sequence encodes CASSFSGANTGELFF.

This clone has only a few counts. The J gene is TRBJ1-1, the V gene TRBV2, with 9 bases aligning to TRBD1. After removal of 7 bases from V and 5 bases from J, the junction contained 8 bases not matched to a gene. The V gene's germline CDR1 is SNHLY and CDR2 FYNNEI. This CDR3 is built from 14 residues. The CDR3, as DNA: TGTGCCAGCATACCCGGGACAGGGCGGACTGAAGCTTTCTTT. Residues: CASIPGTGRTEAFF.

The gene calls are TRBV28 and TRBJ2-7, with TRBD2 matching 7 bases. V trimming: 3 bases; J trimming: 1 base; junction bases outside the gene matches: 9. The CDR3 extends over 16 amino acids. Germline V CDR1 and CDR2: MDHEN, SYDVKM. The CDR3 DNA reads TGTGCCAGCAGTTTCAATCTAGCGGTACTATCCTACGAGCAGTACTTC. This sequence encodes CASSFNLAVLSYEQYF.

The rearrangement uses TRBV28 and TRBJ1-2; 8 bases are a match to TRBD1. The CDR3 length is 14 residues. Germline CDR1 is MDHEN and CDR2 is SYDVKM. V gave up 8 bases and J gave up 3 bases; unmatched junction bases: 8. CDR3 nucleotides: TGTGCCAGCTGGTCCCCAGGGGGCCACTATGGCTACACCTTC. Translated, it gives CASWSPGGHYGYTF.

This clone occurred a few times. The chain combines TRBV11-2 with TRBJ2-1; TRBD2 matches 10 bases. The germline V gene encodes CDR1 SGHAT and CDR2 FQNNGV. The CDR3 loop spans 15 amino acids. After removal of 2 bases from V and 7 bases from J, the junction contained 5 bases not matched to a gene. The chain's CDR3 is CASSLPSGSSNEQFF. The CDR3 DNA follows: TGTGCCAGCAGCTTACCTAGCGGGAGTTCGAATGAGCAGTTCTTC.

This clone was seen only once. The chain employs TRBV28 and TRBJ2-7, with 10 bases that match TRBD2. The CDR3 runs 15 residues. CDR1 MDHEN and CDR2 SYDVKM come from the germline V gene. V lost 2 bases to trimming and J lost 7 bases; unmatched junction nucleotides: 8. The CDR3 loop is CASSLPRPSGGEQYF. In nucleotides, the CDR3 is TGTGCCAGCAGTTTACCTCGGCCTAGCGGGGGAGAGCAGTACTTC.

V usage is TRBV6-5 and J usage is TRBJ1-3, with D unclear. This CDR3 region has 13 residues. The V gene lost 8 bases and the J gene lost 3 bases, with 11 bases spanning the gap. The germline V gene has CDR1 MNHEY and CDR2 SVGAGI. The CDR3 DNA sequence: TGTGCCAGCTCCTATCAGATTGGAAACACCATATATTTT. Its protein is CASSYQIGNTIYF.

The chain is built from TRBV15 and TRBJ2-5; 12 nucleotides match TRBD2. Germline loops: CDR1 LNHNV, CDR2 YYDKDF (reference sequence). After removal of 3 bases from V and 5 bases from J, the junction contained 4 bases not matched to a gene. The CDR3 has 15 amino acids. This CDR3 reads CATSSRLAGEETQYF. The CDR3 DNA reads TGTGCCACCAGCAGCCGACTAGCGGGAGAGGAGACCCAGTACTTC.

The rearrangement uses TRBV28 and TRBJ2-7; D is perhaps TRBD2 (6 bases). V lost 7 bases and J 6 bases, leaving 25 bases between the germline ends. The CDR3 contains 16 residues. Germline lookup yields CDR1 MDHEN and CDR2 SYDVKM. The CDR3 DNA reads TGTGCCAGCAACCCCCCGGCAATGACTAGTACTTTCGAGCAGTACTTC. Amino acid sequence: CASNPPAMTSTFEQYF. Together with reference TRBV28 and TRBJ2-7, the CDR3 gives the full variable domain: DVKVTQSSRYLVKRTGEKVFLECVQDMDHENMFWYRQDPGLGLRLIYFSYDVKMKEKGDIPEGYSVSREKKERFSLILESASTNQTSMYLCASNPPAMTSTFEQYFGPGTRLTVT.

The CDR3 loop is CASSLTYSYEQYF. CDR3 nucleotide sequence: TGTGCCAGCAGCTTGACCTATTCCTACGAGCAGTACTTC. The chain employs TRBV7-9 and TRBJ2-7; D remains ambiguous. The CDR3 consists of 13 residues. V lost 3 bases and J lost 1, with 7 bases in between. CDR1 is SEHNR, CDR2 FQNEAQ, per germline (reference sequence).

This chain uses TRBV28 with TRBJ2-7, with a tentative D call TRBD1 (6 bases). Germline CDR1 reads MDHEN; CDR2 reads SYDVKM. The V gene lost 7 bases and the J gene lost 1 base, with 20 bases spanning the gap. This CDR3 is 16 amino acids long. Here the CDR3 DNA reads TGTGCCAGCACTAAAACTACAGGGTCCCCATCCTACGAGCAGTACTTC. It translates to CASTKTTGSPSYEQYF.

The chain combines TRBV5-4 with TRBJ2-3; D gene unclear. The germline V gene encodes CDR1 SGHNT and CDR2 YYREEE (reference sequence). The length of the CDR3 is 11 residues. V lost 5 bases, J lost 4 bases, and 5 bases lay in between. This chain's CDR3 is CASREADTQYF. The CDR3 bases are TGTGCCAGCAGAGAAGCAGATACGCAGTATTTT. The full variable domain, rest sourced from reference TRBV5-4 and TRBJ2-3, is ETGVTQSPTHLIKTRGQQVTLRCSSQSGHNTVSWYQQALGQGPQFIFQYYREEENGRGNFPPRFSGLQFPNYSSELNVNALELDDSALYLCASREADTQYFGPGTRLTVL.

CDR3 sequence reads: CASSFAGPNYEQYF. DNA for the CDR3: TGTGCCAGCAGCTTTGCCGGACCAAACTACGAGCAGTACTTC. The gene calls are TRBV11-2 and TRBJ2-7; unclear D gene. The CDR3 has 14 residues. Germline V CDR1 and CDR2: SGHAT, FQNNGV. The ends were cut back, 3 bases at V and 3 bases at J, with 12 bases in the middle.

This clone turned up a few times. The rearrangement links TRBV5-1 to TRBJ2-7, with 7 nucleotides matching TRBD2. The CDR3 is 15 amino acids. CDR1 is SGHRS and CDR2 is YFSETQ in the germline V gene. V shed 0 bases and J 2 bases; nucleotides not matched to a gene: 5. The CDR3 nucleotides read TGCGCCAGCAGCTTGGGAGGGGAGGGGACCTACGAGCAGTACTTC. It codes for CASSLGGEGTYEQYF.

The rearrangement uses TRBV4-2 and TRBJ2-7; 9 nucleotides line up with TRBD1. Germline lookup yields CDR1 LGHNA and CDR2 YNFKEQ. The ends lost 4 bases at V and 5 bases at J; junction bases unmatched: 3. The CDR3 totals 13 residues. CDR3 sequence: CASSRTGEDEQYF. Here the CDR3 DNA reads TGTGCCAGCAGCCGGACAGGGGAGGACGAGCAGTACTTC.

A single count supports this clone. The rearrangement joins TRBV19 to TRBJ2-3, with D uncertain. The V end lost 3 bases, the J end lost 0 bases, and 10 bases lay between the germline ends. This CDR3 contains 15 residues. Germline CDR1 and CDR2: LNHDA and SQIVND (reference sequence). DNA of the CDR3: TGTGCCAGTAGTATCATAGAAGGGAGCACAGATACGCAGTATTTT. Its translation: CASSIIEGSTDTQYF. Together with reference TRBV19 and TRBJ2-3, the CDR3 gives the full variable domain: DGGITQSPKYLFRKEGQNVTLSCEQNLNHDAMYWYRQDPGQGLRLIYYSQIVNDFQKGDIAEGYSVSREKKESFPLTVTSAQKNPTAFYLCASSIIEGSTDTQYFGPGTRLTVL.

Ten or more counts support this clone. The V gene is TRBV30, the J gene TRBJ1-4; D is ambiguous. This CDR3 region has 15 residues. Deletions cut 1 base from V and 8 bases from J, with 17 bases between. Germline values: CDR1 GTSNPN, CDR2 SVGIG (reference sequence). The CDR3 reads CAWSARAASGEKLFF. The DNA for the CDR3 is TGTGCCTGGAGTGCTCGAGCCGCCTCGGGGGAAAAACTGTTTTTT.

The V call is TRBV5-1, the J call TRBJ2-2; D not certain. The CDR3 has 13 residues. Per the germline V gene, CDR1 is SGHRS and CDR2 is YFSETQ. Trimming left V 2 bases short and J 5 bases short, with 7 bases between. The CDR3 DNA is TGCGCCAGCAGCTTTCACGGGACCGGGGAGCTGTTTTTT. It specifies CASSFHGTGELFF.